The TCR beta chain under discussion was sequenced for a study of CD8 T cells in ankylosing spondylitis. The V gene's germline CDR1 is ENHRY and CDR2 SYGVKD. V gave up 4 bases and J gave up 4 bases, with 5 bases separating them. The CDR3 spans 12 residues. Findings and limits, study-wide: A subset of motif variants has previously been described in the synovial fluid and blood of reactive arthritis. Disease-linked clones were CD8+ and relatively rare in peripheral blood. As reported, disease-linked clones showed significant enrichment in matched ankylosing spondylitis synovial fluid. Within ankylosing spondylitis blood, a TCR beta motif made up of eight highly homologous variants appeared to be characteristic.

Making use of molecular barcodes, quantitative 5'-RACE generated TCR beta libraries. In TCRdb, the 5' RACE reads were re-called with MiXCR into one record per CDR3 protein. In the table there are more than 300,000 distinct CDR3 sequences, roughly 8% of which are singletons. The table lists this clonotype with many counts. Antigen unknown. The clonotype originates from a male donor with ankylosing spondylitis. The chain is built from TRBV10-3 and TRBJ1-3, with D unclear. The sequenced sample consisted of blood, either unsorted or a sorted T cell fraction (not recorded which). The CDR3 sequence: CAISGLGNTIYF. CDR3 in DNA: TGTGCCATCAGTGGCCTCGGAAACACCATATATTTT.